These T cell receptor beta chains were read from a single sample in a study of T cell responses to AZD1222 COVID-19 vaccine. TCRdb's table, derived via immunoSEQ multiplex PCR, lists solely in-frame clones and lacks some. The sample lists some 200,000 clones, 85% to 95% occurring once. The sequences come from peripheral blood, collected on day 0 of AZD1222 vaccination. The origin of the receptors is an adult in good health. CDR3s include the opening cysteine and the closing phenylalanine or tryptophan. Each record gives: clone size, D gene, V gene, J gene, CDR3 DNA, CDR3 protein. The D gene is left open where the match is weak. Where a row states a size, it is once, few, many or the class of an expanded clone; other rows omit it.

NA	NA	TRBV19	TRBJ1-1	TGTGCCAGTAGTATCCACCGGGACACTACCGAAGCTTTCTTT	CASSIHRDTTEAFF
NA	TRBD1	TRBV30	TRBJ2-1	TGTGCCCGCGCCCCGGGACAGGGGGCAGATGAGCAGTTCTTC	CARAPGQGADEQFF
once	NA	TRBV27	TRBJ1-2	TGTGCCAGCAGCCTCGAGAGGGGGGAAAACTATGGCTACACCTTC	CASSLERGENYGYTF
NA	NA	TRBV7-8	TRBJ1-2	TGTGCCAGCAGCCTAGACGGTCCTAACTATGGCTACACCTTC	CASSLDGPNYGYTF
NA	NA	TRBV19	TRBJ1-1	TGTGCCAGTAGTACGGACGGGAACACTGAAGCTTTCTTT	CASSTDGNTEAFF
NA	NA	TRBV28	TRBJ1-1	TGTGCCAGCAGCCTCAGATCGGGACACCCGAACACTGAAGCTTTCTTT	CASSLRSGHPNTEAFF
NA	NA	TRBV27	TRBJ1-3	TGTGCCAGCAGTCTACAGGGAGGGCCCTCTGGAAACACCATATATTTT	CASSLQGGPSGNTIYF
NA	NA	TRBV18	TRBJ1-1	TGTGCCAGCTCCCGGACAGATGAAGCTTTCTTT	CASSRTDEAFF
NA	TRBD1	TRBV7-9	TRBJ2-7	TGTGCCAGCAGCTTACCGGGACAGTCGACCCTCGAGCAGTACTTC	CASSLPGQSTLEQYF
NA	NA	TRBV7-2	TRBJ1-2	TGTGCCAGCAGCTTAGAGGGGGGCCACTATGGCTACACCTTC	CASSLEGGHYGYTF
NA	NA	TRBV7-2	TRBJ1-5	TGTGCCAGCAGCTTAGATCGGAGACAGCCCCAGCATTTT	CASSLDRRQPQHF
NA	NA	TRBV10-1	TRBJ2-1	TGCGCCAGCAGACGGGACGTGGGCAACAATGAGCAGTTCTTC	CASRRDVGNNEQFF
NA	TRBD1	TRBV15	TRBJ2-1	TGTGCCACCAGCAGGGGACAGTACAATGAGCAGTTCTTC	CATSRGQYNEQFF
NA	NA	TRBV24-1	TRBJ1-5	TGTGCCACCAGTGATTCGTTAGGGCGCCCTCAGCCCCAGCATTTT	CATSDSLGRPQPQHF
NA	NA	TRBV2	TRBJ2-7	TGTGCCAGCAGTGTTGAGGGGAACAACGAGCAGTACTTC	CASSVEGNNEQYF
NA	NA	TRBV28	TRBJ1-5	TGTGCCAGCAGTCTCCCGAGGGAGCCCCAGCATTTT	CASSLPREPQHF
NA	TRBD2	TRBV18	TRBJ2-3	TGTGCCAGCTCACCACTAGCGGGAGGGTACACAGATACGCAGTATTTT	CASSPLAGGYTDTQYF
NA	NA	TRBV30	TRBJ1-6	TGTGCCTGGACGATAAGCTCCTATAATTCACCCCTCCACTTT	CAWTISSYNSPLHF
NA	NA	TRBV11-2	TRBJ1-2	TGTGCCAGCAGCTTAACGCGGGGGAAATATGGCTACACCTTC	CASSLTRGKYGYTF
NA	TRBD1	TRBV6-6	TRBJ1-6	TGTGCCAGCAGTTCGACAGGGAGAGATTCACCCCTCCACTTT	CASSSTGRDSPLHF
once	NA	TRBV10-3	TRBJ2-3	TGTGCCATCAGTGGTGGGACGGGGCGATCAGATACGCAGTATTTT	CAISGGTGRSDTQYF
NA	NA	TRBV5-6	TRBJ2-7	TGTGCCAGCAGCTTGGTGGGGGCCTTATCCTACGAGCAGTACTTC	CASSLVGALSYEQYF
NA	NA	TRBV7-2	TRBJ2-3	TGTGCCAGCAGCCCAACGACTAGCACAGATACGCAGTATTTT	CASSPTTSTDTQYF
NA	TRBD1	TRBV7-9	TRBJ1-1	TGTGCCAGCAGCCCCCTGGGTTCGGCAGGGGGCGACCTGAACACTGAAGCTTTCTTT	CASSPLGSAGGDLNTEAFF
NA	TRBD2	TRBV29-1	TRBJ2-1	TGCAGCCTTGCCGGGACTAGCGAATACAATGAGCAGTTCTTC	CSLAGTSEYNEQFF
NA	NA	TRBV5-5	TRBJ1-2	TGTGCCAGCAGCTTGGACAGGTCTAACTATGGCTACACCTTC	CASSLDRSNYGYTF
once	TRBD1	TRBV5-6	TRBJ1-2	TGTGCCAGCAGCCATCGGACAGGTCACTATGGCTACACCTTC	CASSHRTGHYGYTF
NA	NA	TRBV28	TRBJ2-7	TGTGCCAGCAGTTCCTTCTCCTACGAGCAGTACTTC	CASSSFSYEQYF
NA	TRBD2	TRBV7-7	TRBJ2-5	TGTGCCAGCAGCTTAGGAAGACTAGCGGGAGCCCAAGAGACCCAGTACTTC	CASSLGRLAGAQETQYF
NA	NA	TRBV19	TRBJ1-2	TGTGCCAGTAGTATAGAGCGGACAGCACAGAACTATGGCTACACCTTC	CASSIERTAQNYGYTF
NA	TRBD1	TRBV6-2/TRBV6-3	TRBJ2-5	TGTGCCAGCAGCCGCGGACAGGGGCGGGAGACCCAGTACTTC	CASSRGQGRETQYF
NA	NA	TRBV6-6	TRBJ2-1	TGTGCCAGCTGCCGGACTGGCCCCCACCCTTACAATGAGCAGTTCTTC	CASCRTGPHPYNEQFF